This T cell receptor beta chain derives from a study of blood T cell repertoires in COVID-19. Study at large: The United States, Italy and Spain supplied acute and convalescent COVID-19 samples.

CDR1 is SNHLY and CDR2 is FYNNEI in the germline V gene. This CDR3 region has 14 residues. Trimming cost V 7 bases and J 5 bases, with 17 bases left between them. TCRdb keeps only in-frame clones here, not all; method: immunoSEQ multiplex PCR. The repertoire has under 110,000 clones, roughly 80% of them found once; the top ten carry 11% to 15%. This TCR came from a woman aged 60-70 years with acute or convalescent COVID-19. The genes are TRBV2 and TRBJ2-5, with TRBD2 as a possible D gene (6 bases). Specimen: peripheral blood. DNA for the CDR3: TGTGCCAGCACCGAAAATGGGGGGATGGAGACCCAGTACTTC. This encodes CASTENGGMETQYF.